This T cell receptor (beta chain) was sequenced during a study of blood T cell repertoires in COVID-19 (dated by TCRdb to the early 2020s). About the study as a whole: Collaborator samples came from the United States, Italy and Spain and covered acute and convalescent phases of COVID-19. The prospective study material was composed of cDNA or gDNA derived from T cells, B-cell-depleted T cells, or PBMCs. Subjects who had been exposed to COVID-19, were actively infected with it, or had recovered from it provided the deeply sampled blood TCRbeta repertoires that made up the dataset. The repertoires were released in a freely available public database intended as a resource for research on the immune response to SARS-CoV-2. Samples were obtained from the ongoing ImmuneRACE study (first 160 participants) and from about 1,300 subjects provided by 6 global collaborators. The sample metadata nearly always contained a de-identified subject ID, COVID-19 status, age in years and sex. HLA class I and class II types, where available, came from metadata supplied by the sample provider rather than from assay-based typing.

General conclusions and limits of the study: How much clinical and demographic metadata was included differed by source and by participant, and the metadata was provided uncurated.

Collaborating institutions collected whole blood in K2EDTA tubes following their own protocols. Collaborator samples were shipped for TCRbeta analysis as frozen whole blood, isolated PBMCs, or DNA extracted from either sample type. About this clone: It lacks a known antigen. The record has no base qualities; no much larger clone is one base away.

TCRbeta CDR3 regions were amplified from genomic DNA using the immunoSEQ Assay, a bias-controlled multiplex PCR. As for the authors' bioinformatics: Nucleated cell counts per sample were estimated from amplification of reference gene primers within the assay. Sequence reads were collapsed and filtered to measure the absolute abundance of every unique TCRbeta CDR3 rearrangement. For each sample, productive Simpson clonality was calculated by taking the square root of Simpson's diversity index across productive rearrangements. Drawn from immuneACCESS, this table holds only the in-frame rearrangements with V and J called that TCRdb kept. Clones are partly lost; checked studies trace under half to an unresolved V gene and leave the rest unexplained. V, J and clone size reflect that table, while D and trimming were determined from the DNA. This sample is represented by fewer than 70,000 clones; 75% to 90% of them were singletons. The ten top clones hold under 3% of the sample.

The source of this sequence is a man over 45 with acute or convalescent COVID-19. The sequenced sample was peripheral blood.

This receptor carries the CDR3 CASSPGGRGFHEKLFF. The DNA sequence is given as TGTGCCAGCAGTCCCGGAGGGAGGGGATTTCATGAAAAACTGTTTTTT. The chain is assembled from TRBV27 and TRBJ1-4; TRBD1 could be the D gene, as 5 bases match. The CDR3 measures 16 amino acids from cysteine to phenylalanine. The retained sequence is limited to the CDR3, 48 bases, with the frame set at the first base. As encoded in the germline V gene (reference sequence), CDR1 is MNHEY while CDR2 is SMNVEV. Cut back by 5 bases and 6 bases, the V and J ends lie 19 bases apart. The full variable domain, with segments outside the CDR3 supplied by the reference TRBV27 and TRBJ1-4 proteins, appears as EAQVTQNPRYLITVTGKKLTVTCSQNMNHEYMSWYRQDPGLGLRQIYYSMNVEVTDKGDVPEGYKVSRKEKRNFPLILESPSPNQTSLYFCASSPGGRGFHEKLFFGSGTQLSVL.